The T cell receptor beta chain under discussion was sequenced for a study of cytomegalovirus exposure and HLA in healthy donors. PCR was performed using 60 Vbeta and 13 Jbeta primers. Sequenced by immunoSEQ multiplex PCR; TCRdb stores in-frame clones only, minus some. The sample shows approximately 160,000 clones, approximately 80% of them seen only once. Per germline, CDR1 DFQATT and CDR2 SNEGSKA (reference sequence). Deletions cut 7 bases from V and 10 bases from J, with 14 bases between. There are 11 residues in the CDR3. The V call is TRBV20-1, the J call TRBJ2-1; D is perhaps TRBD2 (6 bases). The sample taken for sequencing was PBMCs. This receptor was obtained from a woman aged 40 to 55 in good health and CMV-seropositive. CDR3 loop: CSVTRRDEQFF. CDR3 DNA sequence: TGCAGTGTTACGAGGAGGGACGAGCAGTTCTTC.